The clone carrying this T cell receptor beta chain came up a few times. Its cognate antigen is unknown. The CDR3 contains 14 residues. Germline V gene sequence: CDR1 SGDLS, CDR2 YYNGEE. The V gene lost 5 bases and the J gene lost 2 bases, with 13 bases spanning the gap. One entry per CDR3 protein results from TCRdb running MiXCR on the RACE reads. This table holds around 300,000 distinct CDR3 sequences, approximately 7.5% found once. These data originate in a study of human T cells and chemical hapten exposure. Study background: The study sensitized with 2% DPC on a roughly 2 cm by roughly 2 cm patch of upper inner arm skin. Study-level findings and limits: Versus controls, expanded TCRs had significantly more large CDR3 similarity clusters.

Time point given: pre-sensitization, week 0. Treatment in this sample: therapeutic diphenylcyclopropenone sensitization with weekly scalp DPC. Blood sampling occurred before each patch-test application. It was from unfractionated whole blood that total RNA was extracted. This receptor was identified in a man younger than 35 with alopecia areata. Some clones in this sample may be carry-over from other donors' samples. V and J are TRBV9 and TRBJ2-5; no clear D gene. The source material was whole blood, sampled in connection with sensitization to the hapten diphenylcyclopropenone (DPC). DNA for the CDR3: TGTGCCAGCAGTAATGAAGGGTTACAAGAGACCCAGTACTTC. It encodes CASSNEGLQETQYF.